These 23 T cell receptor beta chains came from one sample sequenced in a study of OX40 agonist ivuxolimab in advanced cancers. Sequencing used immunoSEQ multiplex PCR; TCRdb keeps in-frame clones, though not all of them. The table shows around 95,000 clones, with 85% to 95% occurring only once. The sample consisted of CD4+ or CD8+ T cells sorted from blood, taken in a trial of the OX40 agonist ivuxolimab. The receptors were sampled from an adult with an advanced solid tumor such as melanoma, head and neck, liver or kidney cancer.

CDR3 coding DNA: TGTGCCAGCAGCTCCACTCCGGGCAGGGCCAATGAAAAACTGTTTTTT. Protein product: CASSSTPGRANEKLFF. V gene TRBV7-9 combines with J gene TRBJ1-4; TRBD1 might be the D (5 bases). Germline CDR1 SEHNR, CDR2 FQNEAQ (reference sequence). This CDR3 has 16 amino acids. V was cut by 4 bases and J by 5 bases, with 17 bases left in between.

This chain links TRBV28 with TRBJ1-3; TRBD1 aligns across 7 bases. The ends lost 3 bases at V and 4 bases at J; junction bases unmatched: 15. The CDR3 contains 18 residues. The germline gives CDR1 MDHEN, CDR2 SYDVKM. The CDR3 DNA reads TGTGCCAGCAGTTTCCTTGGACAGGTACTTTTTTCCGGAAACACCATATATTTT. Translated: CASSFLGQVLFSGNTIYF.

The sample holds one count of this clone. V gene TRBV6-6 combines with J gene TRBJ2-3; D unresolved. The V end lost 3 bases, the J end lost 0 bases, and 7 bases lay between the germline ends. The CDR3 length is 14 residues. Germline CDR1 and CDR2: MNHNY and SVGAGI (reference sequence). CDR3 in DNA: TGTGCCAGCAGTTATCTGACTAGCACAGATACGCAGTATTTT. Amino acids: CASSYLTSTDTQYF.

The chain employs TRBV2 and TRBJ1-1; D unresolved. The ends were cut back, 11 bases at V and 3 bases at J, with 16 bases in the middle. The CDR3 has 13 amino acids. Germline CDR1 is SNHLY and CDR2 is FYNNEI. Written as DNA, the CDR3 is TGTGCCCTATTGTCAGAGGTCGACACTGAAGCTTTCTTT. Amino acid sequence: CALLSEVDTEAFF.

Written as DNA, the CDR3 is TGCGCCAGCAGCTCACAGAGTCGCAATGAGCAGTTCTTC. It specifies CASSSQSRNEQFF. The chain is built from TRBV5-1 and TRBJ2-1, with unresolved D. CDR1 and CDR2 (germline): SGHRS, YFSETQ. The V end was cut by 3 bases, the J end by 6 bases, with 10 bases between. There are 13 residues in the CDR3. Filled out from reference TRBV5-1 and TRBJ2-1, the complete variable domain reads KAGVTQTPRYLIKTRGQQVTLSCSPISGHRSVSWYQQTPGQGLQFLFEYFSETQRNKGNFPGRFSGRQFSNSRSEMNVSTLELGDSALYLCASSSQSRNEQFFGPGTRLTVL.

CDR3: CASSLDKGTDTQYF. In DNA, the CDR3 is TGTGCCAGCAGCTTGGACAAGGGCACAGATACGCAGTATTTT. The J gene is TRBJ2-3, the V gene TRBV7-3, with D perhaps matching TRBD1 (5 bases). Germline CDR1 SGHTA, CDR2 FQGTGA. V gave up 3 bases and J gave up 1 base, with 8 bases separating them. There are 14 residues in the CDR3.

The genes are TRBV2 and TRBJ2-4, with 9 bases matching TRBD1. The J segment lost 5 bases and the V segment lost 3 bases, leaving 5 bases of the junction unmatched. CDR3 length: 15 residues. Germline CDR1 is SNHLY and CDR2 is FYNNEI. CDR3: CASSDPTGGENIQYF. CDR3 coding DNA: TGTGCCAGCAGTGACCCGACAGGGGGGGAAAACATTCAGTACTTC.

This rearrangement joins TRBV6-6 to TRBJ1-4; weak D call: TRBD1 (5 bases). CDR3 length equals 15 residues. V lost 5 bases, J lost 8 bases, and 18 bases lay in between. Germline CDR1 MNHNY, CDR2 SVGAGI (reference sequence). DNA for the CDR3: TGTGCCAGCAGTCAAGGGAGGGGAGGAAGCGAAAAACTGTTTTTT. This codes for CASSQGRGGSEKLFF.

The chain employs TRBV28 and TRBJ1-2; 8 nucleotides align to TRBD1. Per the germline V gene, CDR1 is MDHEN and CDR2 is SYDVKM. The CDR3 sequence is 14 residues long. V was pared by 7 bases and J by 0 bases, with 4 bases of the junction left unmatched. The DNA for the CDR3 is TGTGCCAGCACCTACAGGGGGGCTAACTATGGCTACACCTTC. The encoded protein is CASTYRGANYGYTF.

The CDR3 region is CASSSKGVLRNSPLHF. CDR3 coding DNA: TGTGCCAGCAGCTCCAAGGGTGTTCTCAGGAATTCACCCCTCCACTTT. The chain carries TRBV27 and TRBJ1-6; D is unresolved. Germline assignment: CDR1 MNHEY and CDR2 SMNVEV (reference sequence). The CDR3 consists of 16 residues. The ends were cut back, 6 bases at V and 7 bases at J, with 19 bases in the middle.

This clone occurred once. The chain joins TRBV7-9 to TRBJ2-1; 10 bases agree with TRBD2. There are 16 residues in the CDR3. Germline V lookup: CDR1 SEHNR, CDR2 FQNEAQ (reference sequence). Unmatched junction bases numbered 9, after V lost 5 bases and J lost 5 bases. CDR3 protein: CASSPGRTSGHNEQFF. Here the CDR3 DNA reads TGTGCCAGCAGCCCAGGAAGGACTAGCGGACACAATGAGCAGTTCTTC. The full variable domain, its missing parts supplied by reference TRBV7-9 and TRBJ2-1, is DTGVSQNPRHKITKRGQNVTFRCDPISEHNRLYWYRQTLGQGPEFLTYFQNEAQLEKSRLLSDRFSAERPKGSFSTLEIQRTEQGDSAMYLCASSPGRTSGHNEQFFGPGTRLTVL.

This clone appeared a single time. This chain's CDR3 is CASSLPGTQQETQYF. CDR3 nucleotide sequence: TGTGCCAGCAGCTTGCCGGGTACGCAACAAGAGACCCAGTACTTC. J is TRBJ2-5 and V is TRBV5-6, with D hard to call. Deletions cut 1 base from V and 2 bases from J, with 12 bases between. This CDR3 is built from 15 residues. Germline V CDR1 and CDR2: SGHDT, YYEEEE.

This chain links TRBV7-3 with TRBJ2-1; TRBD2 agrees at 7 bases. The ends lost 5 bases at V and 6 bases at J; junction bases unmatched: 7. Germline CDR1 and CDR2: SGHTA and FQGTGA. This CDR3 spans 14 amino acids. The CDR3 loop is CASSVLADPNEQFF. The CDR3, as DNA: TGTGCCAGCAGCGTCCTAGCGGACCCCAATGAGCAGTTCTTC.

A remark on this clone: The same CDR3 arises from other DNA sequences in this sample as well. The V and J genes are TRBV5-1 and TRBJ2-5, with D possibly TRBD1 on 5 matching bases. This CDR3 contains 14 residues. Trimming removed 0 bases from V and 2 bases from J, with 8 bases in between. The germline V gene has CDR1 SGHRS and CDR2 YFSETQ. The CDR3 spells CASSLGDSQETQYF. CDR3 DNA sequence: TGCGCCAGCAGCTTGGGAGACAGTCAAGAGACCCAGTACTTC.

For the CDR3, the DNA is TGTGCCAGCAGTTTGGGGAGACAGGGGCCGTATCAGCCCCAGCATTTT. Encoded protein: CASSLGRQGPYQPQHF. This chain connects TRBV28 to TRBJ1-5; TRBD1 agrees at 8 bases. Germline trimming cut 3 bases from V and 5 bases from J; bases unmatched to any gene: 9. Germline CDR1 reads MDHEN; CDR2 reads SYDVKM. CDR3 length: 16 residues.

This chain joins TRBV28 and TRBJ1-1; 10 nucleotides line up with TRBD1. Germline V CDR1 and CDR2: MDHEN, SYDVKM. This CDR3 has 16 residues. J gave up 3 bases and V 1 base, and 5 bases lay outside the gene matches. This CDR3 is CASSLFSGQGHTEAFF. DNA for the CDR3: TGTGCCAGCAGTTTATTCTCGGGACAGGGGCACACTGAAGCTTTCTTT.

The chain is built from TRBV5-5 and TRBJ1-4; unclear D gene. The ends were cut back, 2 bases at V and 8 bases at J, with 13 bases in the middle. The germline V gene encodes CDR1 SGHKS and CDR2 YYEKEE (reference sequence). This CDR3 spans 14 amino acids. This CDR3 is CASSFIRSGEKLFF. CDR3 nucleotide sequence: TGTGCCAGCAGCTTTATTAGGTCCGGGGAAAAACTGTTTTTT.

This clone appeared once. The chain couples TRBV4-2 to TRBJ2-7; 11 nucleotides match TRBD2. V gave up 4 bases and J gave up 2 bases; unmatched junction bases: 13. Germline V gene sequence: CDR1 LGHNA, CDR2 YNFKEQ. CDR3 length: 18 amino acids. The CDR3: CASSRKIAGGDSPYEQYF. In DNA form, the CDR3 reads TGTGCCAGCAGCCGAAAGATAGCGGGGGGGGATAGTCCCTACGAGCAGTACTTC.

The J gene is TRBJ2-1, the V gene TRBV7-3; 11 nucleotides agree with TRBD2. Germline CDR1 and CDR2: SGHTA and FQGTGA. J gave up 4 bases and V 2 bases, and 1 base lay outside the gene matches. There are 15 residues in the CDR3. CDR3 protein: CASSLLAGGYNEQFF. The CDR3 DNA follows: TGTGCCAGCAGCTTACTAGCGGGGGGTTACAATGAGCAGTTCTTC.

The chain joins TRBV7-9 to TRBJ2-1; TRBD2 aligns across 7 bases. CDR3 size: 14 residues. CDR1 SEHNR and CDR2 FQNEAQ come from the germline V gene (reference sequence). V was pared by 7 bases and J by 2 bases, with 5 bases of the junction left unmatched. CDR3 region: CASTERETYNEQFF. The CDR3 DNA is TGTGCCAGCACAGAGCGGGAAACCTACAATGAGCAGTTCTTC.

Here the CDR3 DNA reads TGTGCCAGCAAGAGGGAAACAGAGACCCAGTACTTC. Encoded protein: CASKRETETQYF. The chain couples TRBV2 to TRBJ2-5; a possible D gene is TRBD2 (5 bases). V lost 7 bases and J 4 bases, leaving 10 bases between the germline ends. The CDR3 contains 12 residues. The V gene's germline CDR1 is SNHLY and CDR2 FYNNEI.

Points on this clone: Within the sample, other DNA sequences also encode this same CDR3. The CDR3 region is CASSSNYGYTF. In nucleotides, the CDR3 is TGTGCCAGCAGTTCTAACTATGGCTACACCTTC. The chain couples TRBV28 to TRBJ1-2; D call uncertain. V was shortened by 4 bases and J by 0 bases, with 0 bases between the two germline ends. CDR1 MDHEN and CDR2 SYDVKM come from the germline V gene. This CDR3 comprises 11 residues.

The chain is built from TRBV9 and TRBJ2-6; D is perhaps TRBD2 (6 bases). Trimming cost V 4 bases and J 6 bases, with 11 bases left between them. The CDR3 sequence is 14 residues long. CDR1 SGDLS and CDR2 YYNGEE come from the germline V gene. The CDR3 protein is CASSSGLSANVLTF. The CDR3 DNA is TGTGCCAGCAGCTCGGGACTCTCGGCCAACGTCCTGACTTTC.